Listed here are 22 T cell receptor beta chains from one sample, sequenced in a study of T-cell reconstitution after alpha-beta-depleted transplantation in children. Unique molecular identifiers featured in how the TCRbeta library was prepared. TCRdb processed the PCR reads anew with MiXCR; each CDR3 protein has one entry. The sample carries about 280,000 distinct CDR3 sequences, 11% recorded once. Here the sequenced sample was peripheral blood, taken 180 days after TCRalphabeta/CD19-depleted stem cell transplant. These receptors came from a male patient between 2 and 15 years old who had a stem cell transplant for chronic granulomatous disease, so the T cells may come from the graft donor.

This clonotype appeared many times. The V call is TRBV6-5, the J call TRBJ2-7, with 11 bases aligning to TRBD1. This CDR3 is 16 amino acids long. Germline CDR1 reads MNHEY; CDR2 reads SVGAGI. V lost 5 bases to trimming and J lost 5 bases; unmatched junction nucleotides: 11. Written as DNA, the CDR3 is TGTGCCAGCAGTACTTATAGGCGGACAGGGGGCGACGAGCAGTACTTC. Translating it yields CASSTYRRTGGDEQYF.

This clonotype occurred many times. This chain uses TRBV28 with TRBJ2-5; 9 bases fit TRBD1. This CDR3 is 14 amino acids long. V lost 6 bases and J lost 7; bases outside the gene matches: 9. CDR1 is MDHEN, CDR2 SYDVKM, per germline. CDR3 loop: CASRSRDRVWTQYF. In DNA, the CDR3 is TGTGCCAGCAGATCCCGGGACAGGGTCTGGACCCAGTACTTC.

The DNA of the CDR3 is TGCGCCAGCAGGCCGGGACTAGCGTCCAACAATGAGCAGTTCTTC. Translated, it gives CASRPGLASNNEQFF. The V and J genes are TRBV5-1 and TRBJ2-1, with 10 bases fitting TRBD2. CDR1 SGHRS and CDR2 YFSETQ come from the germline V gene. Trimming at V came to 5 bases and at J to 5 bases, leaving 7 bases not matched to a gene. The CDR3 is 15 amino acids.

This clonotype was counted a few times. CDR3 bases: TGCAGTGCTAGATCGCGGGGGGGGGTCACCGGGGAGCTGTTTTTT. Protein product: CSARSRGGVTGELFF. V is TRBV20-1 and J is TRBJ2-2; TRBD2 matches 9 bases. The CDR3 is 15 amino acids. The V gene end was trimmed by 2 bases and the J gene end by 4 bases; junction bases not matched to a gene: 5. CDR1 is DFQATT, CDR2 SNEGSKA, per germline (reference sequence).

This clonotype appeared many times. V gene TRBV15 combines with J gene TRBJ2-7, with 16 bases aligning to TRBD2. V lost 2 bases to trimming and J lost 5 bases; unmatched junction nucleotides: 3. Germline V gene sequence: CDR1 LNHNV, CDR2 YYDKDF (reference sequence). The CDR3 has 16 residues. For the CDR3, the DNA is TGTGCCACCAGCAGACGGGGACTAGCGGGGGGGAACGAGCAGTACTTC. This sequence encodes CATSRRGLAGGNEQYF.

This clonotype has ten or more counts. This rearrangement joins TRBV20-1 to TRBJ1-2, with 8 bases identical to TRBD1. In germline, CDR1 is DFQATT, CDR2 SNEGSKA (reference sequence). The CDR3 consists of 10 residues. V gave up 7 bases and J gave up 5 bases; unmatched junction bases: 0. CDR3: CSGQGYGYTF. The CDR3 nucleotides read TGCAGTGGACAGGGGTATGGCTACACCTTC.

The genes are TRBV28 and TRBJ1-2, with D unresolved. V was trimmed by 0 bases and J by 3 bases, leaving 2 bases between them. Germline V CDR1 and CDR2: MDHEN, SYDVKM. This CDR3 has 12 amino acids. The CDR3 loop is CASSLWDYGYTF. The CDR3 nucleotides are TGTGCCAGCAGTTTATGGGACTATGGCTACACCTTC.

This clonotype was found many times. This chain links TRBV3-1 with TRBJ2-7; a weak D match, TRBD1 (5 bases). This CDR3 is built from 15 residues. The germline V and J ends were trimmed by 0 bases and 2 bases, with 11 bases remaining between them. The germline V gene encodes CDR1 LGHDT and CDR2 YNNKEL (reference sequence). CDR3 nucleotides: TGTGCCAGCAGCCAAGAAGAGGCAGGGCCCTACGAGCAGTACTTC. This sequence encodes CASSQEEAGPYEQYF.

This clonotype was seen many times. The V gene is TRBV20-1, the J gene TRBJ1-1; a possible D gene is TRBD1 (6 bases). The ends were cut back, 2 bases at V and 3 bases at J, with 7 bases in the middle. CDR3 length equals 12 residues. Germline V gives CDR1 DFQATT, CDR2 SNEGSKA (reference sequence). CDR3 sequence reads: CSARPGDTEAFF. The CDR3 coding sequence is TGCAGTGCTAGACCAGGGGACACTGAAGCTTTCTTT.

Worth noting for this clonotype: The junction departs from germline at one end; a sequencing error may be responsible. This chain joins TRBV5-1 and TRBJ2-6, with no clear D. The CDR3 contains 17 residues. CDR1 is SGHRS, CDR2 YFSETQ, per germline. The CDR3 loop is CARSFDISYYGANVLTF. CDR3 DNA sequence: TGCGCCAGGAGCTTCGACATATCTTACTATGGGGCCAACGTCCTGACTTTC.

Ten or more counts support this clonotype. The V call is TRBV7-2, the J call TRBJ1-6; 7 bases are a match to TRBD1. The germline gives CDR1 SGHTA, CDR2 FQGNSA. This CDR3 contains 16 residues. V lost 1 base and J lost 7; bases outside the gene matches: 7. CDR3 sequence: CASSLVGTERNSPLHF. For the CDR3, the DNA is TGTGCCAGCAGCTTAGTGGGGACAGAAAGAAATTCACCCCTCCACTTT.

In this sample, this clonotype turned up many times. The rearrangement uses TRBV20-1 and TRBJ2-3; D gene uncertain. The CDR3 has 14 amino acids. From germline, CDR1 is DFQATT and CDR2 SNEGSKA (reference sequence). V was clipped by 0 bases and J by 0 bases, with 7 bases between them. The CDR3 reads CSARDPTSTDTQYF. In DNA, the CDR3 is TGCAGTGCTAGAGATCCAACTAGCACAGATACGCAGTATTTT.

In regard to this clonotype: A much larger clone lies one base from this, so it may be a read error. The rearrangement uses TRBV12-3 or TRBV12-4 and TRBJ2-1; D gene unclear. The length of the CDR3 is 11 residues. CDR3 sequence reads: CASSHSNEQLF. The CDR3 DNA is TGTGCCAGCAGTCACTCCAATGAGCAGCTCTTC.

This clonotype was detected ten times or more. V is TRBV20-1 and J is TRBJ2-2, with a tentative D call TRBD1 (6 bases). V was trimmed by 5 bases and J by 2 bases, leaving 12 bases between them. The CDR3 has 14 residues. Per the germline V gene, CDR1 is DFQATT and CDR2 is SNEGSKA (reference sequence). Here the CDR3 reads CSAQPGTNTGELFF. As DNA, the CDR3 is TGCAGTGCTCAACCCGGGACAAACACCGGGGAGCTGTTTTTT.

In its sample, this clonotype was seen many times. This chain uses TRBV4-1 with TRBJ2-3, with D hard to call. Germline CDR1 is MGHRA and CDR2 is YSYEKL. CDR3 size: 14 residues. V lost 1 base and J lost 2, with 7 bases in between. The DNA of the CDR3 is TGCGCCAGCAGCCAAGTACATTACACAGATACGCAGTATTTT. Protein sequence: CASSQVHYTDTQYF.

J is TRBJ2-5 and V is TRBV19; 7 bases match TRBD2. V trimming: 6 bases; J trimming: 5 bases; junction bases outside the gene matches: 9. The CDR3 is made up of 14 amino acids. Germline V lookup: CDR1 LNHDA, CDR2 SQIVND (reference sequence). Here the CDR3 DNA reads TGTGCCAGTAGGCGGCGGGAGCGAGGGGAGACCCAGTACTTC. It is translated as CASRRRERGETQYF.

At least ten counts were recorded for this clonotype. The J gene is TRBJ2-3, the V gene TRBV7-2; D perhaps matches TRBD1 (6 bases). Deletions cut 6 bases from V and 4 bases from J, with 17 bases between. This CDR3 is 15 amino acids long. Germline V gene data show CDR1 as SGHTA and CDR2 as FQGNSA. CDR3 loop: CASSNGGKTADTQYF. DNA of the CDR3: TGTGCCAGCAGTAATGGGGGCAAGACAGCAGATACGCAGTATTTT.

This clonotype was detected ten times or more. The rearrangement joins TRBV28 to TRBJ2-5; D tentatively fits TRBD1 or TRBD2 (5 bases each). This CDR3 has 14 residues. Trimming shortened V by 5 bases and J by 6 bases, and 16 bases separated the two germline ends. The germline CDR1 and CDR2 sequences are MDHEN and SYDVKM. The CDR3 is CASSDWDPQKTQYF. CDR3 DNA sequence: TGTGCCAGCAGTGATTGGGACCCTCAAAAGACCCAGTACTTC.

This clonotype has at least ten counts. The chain carries TRBV5-1 and TRBJ1-4; TRBD1 matches 8 bases. Germline trimming cut 1 base from V and 2 bases from J; bases unmatched to any gene: 4. The V gene's germline CDR1 is SGHRS and CDR2 YFSETQ. This CDR3 region has 16 residues. In nucleotides, the CDR3 is TGCGCCAGCAGCTTGCCGACAGGGGCTACTAATGAAAAACTGTTTTTT. Amino acids: CASSLPTGATNEKLFF.

In its sample, this clonotype was seen many times. V usage is TRBV20-1 and J usage is TRBJ2-1; 11 positions agree with TRBD2. Germline V gene lookup returns CDR1 DFQATT and CDR2 SNEGSKA (reference sequence). CDR3 length: 15 amino acids. The J segment lost 5 bases and the V segment lost 3 bases, leaving 6 bases of the junction unmatched. This CDR3 is CSARPRLAGHNEQFF. The DNA for the CDR3 is TGCAGTGCTAGGCCTCGACTAGCGGGGCACAATGAGCAGTTCTTC.

As to this clonotype: This clone may be a read error of a much larger clone one base away. CDR3 nucleotide sequence: TGTGCCAGCAGTTTTGGGGGGACCTATGGCGACACCTTC. Amino acids: CASSFGGTYGDTF. The J gene is TRBJ1-2, the V gene TRBV12-3 or TRBV12-4; tentatively, D is TRBD1 (5 bases). The CDR3 runs to 13 residues.

The sample holds many counts of this clonotype. The chain combines TRBV28 with TRBJ2-5, with TRBD2 matching 7 bases. Unmatched junction bases numbered 15, after V lost 5 bases and J lost 0 bases. CDR1 MDHEN and CDR2 SYDVKM come from the germline V gene. This CDR3 has 18 residues. For the CDR3, the DNA is TGTGCCAGCAGTCCTTACCTATCGACTAGCAGGTACCAAGAGACCCAGTACTTC. This gives the protein CASSPYLSTSRYQETQYF.